One and the same sample provided the 9 T cell receptor beta chains below, sequenced in a study of identical twins (dated by TCRdb to the mid-2010s). Receptor libraries were prepared by 5' RACE. TCRdb records Illumina HiSeq 2000 as the sequencer. Clones were called with MiXCR by TCRdb after fastp trimmed the public reads at Q25, and only in-frame beta chains were retained. Each record represents a unique CDR3 protein, reported with the most common genes and DNA among its rows. Within this sample are 500,000 to 600,000 distinct CDR3 sequences, with under 25% of them counted one time only. The ten largest clonotypes hold 0.91% of the sample. These same records also appear under a second study, on T cells expressing NK-cell markers.

The source material was CD4+ T cells sorted from blood. The receptors stem from a woman aged 18 to 35 in good health.

The V gene is TRBV6-1, the J gene TRBJ2-1, with 10 bases that match TRBD2. The J segment lost 4 bases and the V segment lost 6 bases, leaving 6 bases of the junction unmatched. CDR3 length: 15 residues. Germline V gene sequence: CDR1 MNHNS, CDR2 SASEGT. The chain's CDR3 is CASRSGTSVYNEQFF. CDR3 nucleotides: TGTGCCAGCAGATCCGGGACTAGCGTTTACAATGAGCAGTTCTTC.

This clonotype was detected ten times or more. The genes are TRBV25-1 and TRBJ2-3, with no clear D. The CDR3 contains 16 residues. Germline assignment: CDR1 MGHDK and CDR2 SYGVNS. Trimming removed 1 base from V and 3 bases from J, with 14 bases in between. This chain's CDR3 is CASSEFLHKGTDTQYF. As DNA, the CDR3 is TGTGCCAGCAGTGAATTCTTGCACAAAGGGACAGATACGCAGTATTTT.

Only a few counts were recorded for this clonotype. The chain combines TRBV20-1 with TRBJ2-4; TRBD1 agrees at 7 bases. This CDR3 spans 13 amino acids. V was clipped by 0 bases and J by 13 bases; unmatched bases: 9. Germline values: CDR1 DFQATT, CDR2 SNEGSKA (reference sequence). CDR3 loop: CSARDGTGTAQYF. The CDR3, as DNA: TGCAGTGCTAGAGACGGCACCGGGACAGCGCAGTACTTC.

Only a few counts were recorded for this clonotype. The genes are TRBV10-3 and TRBJ2-1; D is ambiguous. V was cut by 10 bases and J by 9 bases, with 13 bases left in between. Per germline, CDR1 ENHRY and CDR2 SYGVKD. This CDR3 is built from 11 residues. Here the CDR3 DNA reads TGTGCCACCGGAAAATTAGCTGAGCAGTTCTTC. Amino acids: CATGKLAEQFF.

This clonotype has only a few counts. The V call is TRBV24-1, the J call TRBJ2-7; 8 bases agree with TRBD1. Trimming at V came to 6 bases and at J to 4 bases, leaving 10 bases not matched to a gene. CDR3 length: 15 residues. The V gene's germline CDR1 is KGHDR and CDR2 SFDVKD. CDR3 sequence (DNA): TGTGCCACCAGTACTCTAAAGGACAGGGTGTACGAGCAGTACTTC. Protein sequence: CATSTLKDRVYEQYF.

This chain joins TRBV7-8 and TRBJ2-4, with 8 bases fitting TRBD1. The CDR3 has 16 residues. The V gene end was trimmed by 3 bases and the J gene end by 10 bases; junction bases not matched to a gene: 14. CDR1 is SGHVS and CDR2 is FQNEAQ in the germline V gene. CDR3 bases: TGTGCCAGCAGCTTTGGCAGGGGGCGTTGGGATACAATTCAGTACTTC. Protein product: CASSFGRGRWDTIQYF. Using reference TRBV7-8 and TRBJ2-4 for the parts outside the CDR3, the full variable domain is GAGVSQSPRYKVAKRGQDVALRCDPISGHVSLFWYQQALGQGPEFLTYFQNEAQLDKSGLPSDRFFAERPEGSVSTLKIQRTQQEDSAVYLCASSFGRGRWDTIQYFGAGTRLSVL.

This chain links TRBV30 with TRBJ2-7; 8 bases align to TRBD2. J lost 6 bases, V lost 3 bases, and 13 bases had no gene match. This CDR3 is built from 15 residues. Germline V gene lookup returns CDR1 GTSNPN and CDR2 SVGIG (reference sequence). The CDR3: CAWRGASGPRGEQYF. DNA for the CDR3: TGTGCCTGGAGGGGGGCTAGCGGGCCGCGGGGCGAGCAGTACTTC.

This chain uses TRBV5-4 with TRBJ2-4, with 7 bases matching TRBD2. The CDR3 is 16 amino acids. Germline CDR1 SGHNT, CDR2 YYREEE (reference sequence). After removal of 3 bases from V and 1 base from J, the junction contained 7 bases not matched to a gene. The CDR3, as DNA: TGTGCCAGCAGCTGGGGAGCGGGGACGGCCAAAAACATTCAGTACTTC. Encoded protein: CASSWGAGTAKNIQYF.

This clonotype has just a few counts. The rearrangement joins TRBV20-1 to TRBJ1-1; the D is unclear. This CDR3 contains 13 residues. Per the germline V gene, CDR1 is DFQATT and CDR2 is SNEGSKA (reference sequence). V lost 3 bases to trimming and J lost 0 bases, with 8 bases between them. This chain's CDR3 is CSASAGMNTEAFF. CDR3 nucleotide sequence: TGCAGTGCTAGTGCCGGCATGAACACTGAAGCTTTCTTT.